This T cell receptor beta chain comes out of a study of T cells in Graves' hyperthyroidism and ophthalmopathy (dated by TCRdb to the late 2010s). About the full investigation: Peripheral blood was collected at initial diagnosis, before any treatment. After blood sampling, hyperthyroidism patients were treated with methimazole at a starting dose of 30 mg daily, and ophthalmopathy patients were treated with high-dose intravenous methylprednisolone. The 100 discovery patients were divided at random into training and test sets in a 7:3 ratio. To identify distinguishing TCR V-J signatures, a discovery cohort of 100 patients was used, comprising fewer than 45 with Graves' ophthalmopathy and roughly 60 with stable Graves' hyperthyroidism. Thyroid tissue and blood T-cell repertoires from about six Graves' hyperthyroidism patients were also compared in the study. TCR Vbeta CDR3 sequencing of 135 peripheral blood samples (roughly 41 ophthalmopathy, about 74 hyperthyroidism and roughly 17 progressor patients) is reported in the paper. Prospective prediction of ophthalmopathy was tested in an independent validation cohort consisting of 18 to 20 hyperthyroidism patients and some 16 patients who later progressed to ophthalmopathy. On the study overall, not on this receptor specifically: Blood samples also contained most of the expanded thyroid clonotypes (frequency above 0.001), which suggests that blood repertoires may reflect thyroid immune responses. No statistical method was used to set the sample size in advance, and investigators knew the group allocation. During validation, the model predicted progression to ophthalmopathy a median of around 7 months ahead of onset, with almost 71% sensitivity and almost 75% specificity. A model built on a 13 V-J signature distinguished ophthalmopathy from stable hyperthyroidism, reaching roughly 88% sensitivity and about 81% specificity in cross-validation and 80%/75% in testing.

CDR3 length: 16 amino acids, cysteine to phenylalanine. Only CDR3 DNA remains: 48 bases, in frame from the first base. Trimming removed 2 bases from V and 1 base from J, leaving 16 bases between the germline ends. Per the germline V gene, SGHRS is the CDR1 and YFSETQ is the CDR2. With respect to this clonotype: Its antigen remains undetermined. No much larger clone is present one base from it, and per-base qualities are unavailable.

The TCR beta CDR3 regions were amplified from the RNA transcripts. The first round of RT-PCR for the TCR CDR3 was performed with the HTBI primer set and the Qiagen OneStep RT-PCR kit. A second multiplex PCR round built the libraries, followed by size selection and purification. Libraries were sequenced paired-end with 100 bp reads on an Illumina HiSeq2000. Turning to the authors' computational methods: SOAPnuke was used to process the raw data, with reads discarded if the reads contained adapters or uncalled bases, had a mean Phred below 15, or lacked an exact constant-primer or identifier match. High-quality paired reads were merged using COPE v1.2.5, and each unique nucleotide sequence was defined as a clonotype. MiTCR v1.1 was used to align the clonotypes against IMGT TRBV, TRBD and TRBJ reference segments. Analysis was restricted to V-J combinations with a frequency above 0.0001, which covered 99.2% of repertoires. The TCS score was defined as the ratio of F50 (clonal expansion) to E x V (chaos), calculated using BLOSUM62-based TCRdist between CDR3 peptides within each V-J. Welch's t-statistics and random forest reduced around 520 V-J features to some 14, which were used in a naive Bayes classifier (R e1071). TCRdb reprocessed the public reads (quality trimming at Q25 with fastp, clone calling with MiXCR) and kept in-frame beta chains. Each CDR3 protein appears once, grouped with its most common genes and DNA. Clone size and V and J calls follow TCRdb, not the original study. This sample lists around 380,000 distinct CDR3 sequences; roughly 14% were detected once. The ten largest clones capture about a fifth of the sample.

Hyperthyroidism patients were aged 18 to 65 years and newly diagnosed, with disease duration of less than 2 months. The study excluded patients with uncontrolled infections, other autoimmune diseases, pregnancy or lactation. Diagnoses relied on clinical symptoms, serum thyroxine and TRAb, thyroid ultrasound and orbital computed tomography. For progressor patients, blood was drawn at the first diagnosis of hyperthyroidism, before any ophthalmopathy symptoms had appeared. PBMCs were separated from roughly 9.6 ml of fresh peripheral blood using Ficoll-Paque density gradient centrifugation. Progressor patients were first diagnosed with Graves' hyperthyroidism and then developed ophthalmopathy during follow-up. Trizol reagent was used to extract total RNA, and RNA quality was then checked on an Agilent 2100 Bioanalyzer.

Sequencing was performed on blood. This TCR was sampled from a man aged 30 to 39 with Graves' hyperthyroidism that later progressed to Graves' ophthalmopathy. The V and J genes are TRBV5-1 and TRBJ2-7, and TRBD2 may be the D gene, going by 6 matching bases. The sequenced DNA: TGCGCCAGCAGCTTTAACCGGGACTCCCATTCCTACGAGCAGTACTTC. Translated, it gives CASSFNRDSHSYEQYF.